The present entry profiles one TCR beta chain with its context. The target antigen is unknown. The same CDR3 is also encoded by other DNA sequences in this sample. V lost 2 bases and J lost 1, with 11 bases in between. The CDR3 runs to 15 residues. Germline CDR1 is MDHEN and CDR2 is SYDVKM. Data came from immunoSEQ multiplex PCR; TCRdb stores just in-frame clones and leaves some out. The sample comprises about 130,000 clones, about four fifths of which are singletons, and over 10% rests with the top ten. The entry originates in a study of cytotoxic CD8 clonotypes in ibrutinib-treated CLL. As for the study in general: Response samples came after a median 12 months of treatment, range 6 to 36.

Notes on the study in general: Sampling times differed between sustained-remission and progressing patients. Higher circulating CD8+ T-cell counts strongly accompanied higher baseline clonality, above age-matched healthy donors.

This clonotype was obtained from a human donor with chronic lymphocytic leukemia. The gene calls are TRBV28 and TRBJ1-2; D is ambiguous. The source material was PBMCs, sampled after 12 months of ibrutinib treatment. CDR3 nucleotides: TGTGCCAGCAGTTTAGGGAACGCATTTAACTATGGCTACACCTTC. It translates to CASSLGNAFNYGYTF.